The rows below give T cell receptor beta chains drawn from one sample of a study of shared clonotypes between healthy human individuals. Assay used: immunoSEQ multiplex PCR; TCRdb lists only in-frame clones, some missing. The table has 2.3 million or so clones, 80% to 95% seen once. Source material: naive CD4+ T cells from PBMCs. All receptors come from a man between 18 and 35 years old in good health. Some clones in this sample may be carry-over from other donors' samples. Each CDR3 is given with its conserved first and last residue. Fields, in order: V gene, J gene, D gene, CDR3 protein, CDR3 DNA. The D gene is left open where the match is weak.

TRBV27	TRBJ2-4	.	CASSPQGLGKNIQYF	TGTGCCAGCAGTCCTCAGGGTCTCGGCAAAAACATTCAGTACTTC
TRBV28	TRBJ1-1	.	CASTSGGTEAFF	TGTGCCAGCACCTCGGGGGGTACTGAAGCTTTCTTT
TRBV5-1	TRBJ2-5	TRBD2	CASASGQYQETQYF	TGCGCCAGCGCTAGCGGGCAGTACCAAGAGACCCAGTACTTC
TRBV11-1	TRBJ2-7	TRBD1	CASSRTPGQGSYEQYF	TGTGCCAGCAGCAGAACTCCGGGACAGGGATCCTACGAGCAGTACTTC
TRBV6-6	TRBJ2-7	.	CASSRDRTYEQYF	TGTGCCAGCAGCCGTGACAGGACCTACGAGCAGTACTTC
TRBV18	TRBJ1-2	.	CASSPIVTTGPSYGYTF	TGTGCCAGCTCACCCATAGTGACGACAGGACCGTCCTATGGCTACACCTTC
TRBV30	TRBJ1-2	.	CAWSNDIDYGYTF	TGTGCCTGGAGTAACGACATCGACTATGGCTACACCTTC
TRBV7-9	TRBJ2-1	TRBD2	CAELAGGAYNEQFF	TGTGCCGAACTAGCGGGAGGTGCCTACAATGAGCAGTTCTTC
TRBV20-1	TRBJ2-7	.	CSASRGGEQYF	TGCAGTGCTAGTAGAGGGGGCGAGCAGTACTTC
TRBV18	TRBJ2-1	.	CASSPYGTNYNEQFF	TGTGCCAGCTCACCATACGGGACCAACTACAATGAGCAGTTCTTC
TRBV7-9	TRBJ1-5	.	CASSLGRGSGGNQPQHF	TGTGCCAGCAGCTTAGGGAGGGGGTCAGGGGGCAATCAGCCCCAGCATTTT
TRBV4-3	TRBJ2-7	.	CASSQALVGYEQYF	TGCGCCAGCAGCCAAGCCTTGGTGGGCTACGAGCAGTACTTC
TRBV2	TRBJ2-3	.	CASETSSTDTQYF	TGTGCCAGCGAAACTAGCAGCACAGATACGCAGTATTTT
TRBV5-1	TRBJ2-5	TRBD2	CASSPSGLAQETQYF	TGCGCCAGCAGCCCGTCGGGACTAGCGCAAGAGACCCAGTACTTC
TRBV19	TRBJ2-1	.	CASSINQENEQFF	TGTGCCAGTAGTATTAATCAGGAAAATGAGCAGTTCTTC
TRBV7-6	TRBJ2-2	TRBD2	CASSLARESGIIGELFF	TGTGCCAGCAGCTTAGCCCGGGAGAGCGGGATAATCGGGGAGCTGTTTTTT
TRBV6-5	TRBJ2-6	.	CASSMGGSGANVLTF	TGTGCCAGCAGTATGGGGGGCTCTGGGGCCAACGTCCTGACTTTC
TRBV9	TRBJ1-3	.	CASSVFGGADTIYF	TGTGCCAGCAGCGTCTTCGGGGGGGCGGACACCATATATTTT
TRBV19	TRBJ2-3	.	CATTIADTQYF	TGTGCCACCACAATTGCCGATACGCAGTATTTT
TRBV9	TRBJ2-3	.	CASSVAPVTDTQYF	TGTGCCAGCAGCGTAGCTCCGGTCACAGATACGCAGTATTTT
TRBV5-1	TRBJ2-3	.	CASSLRGSTDTQYF	TGCGCCAGCAGCTTGAGAGGCAGCACAGATACGCAGTATTTT
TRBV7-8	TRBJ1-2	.	CASSSRTISGYTF	TGTGCCAGCAGCTCCAGGACAATCAGTGGCTACACCTTC